The T cell receptor beta chain under discussion was sequenced for a study of shared clonotypes between healthy human individuals. Study results and caveats: Exclusively blood specimens were collected; tissue repertoires likely differ.

As for this clone: Antigen unknown.

When samples were unsorted, around 90 million PBMCs were used for genomic DNA. Generated by immunoSEQ multiplex PCR, the TCRdb table keeps only in-frame clones and is missing some. This sample has around 500,000 clones; around 85% occur once, and the top ten carry approximately 12%. Sequenced sample: PBMCs. The TCR comes from a woman in her thirties or forties in good health. Some clones in this sample may be carry-over from other donors' samples.

For the CDR3, the DNA is TGCAGCGGCGGACGAGCGATATGGATGGATACGCAGTATTTT. It codes for CSGGRAIWMDTQYF. The chain links TRBV29-1 to TRBJ2-3; no clear D. The CDR3 extends over 14 amino acids. CDR1 and CDR2 (germline): SQVTM, ANQGSEA. Trimming took 7 bases from V and 6 from J, leaving 20 bases between them.